Sequencing of this T cell receptor beta chain was carried out in a study of T cells in Graves' hyperthyroidism and ophthalmopathy. What was amplified from RNA transcripts were TCR beta CDR3 regions. HTBI primers drove first-round RT-PCR of the TCR CDR3. TCRdb analysed the multiplex PCR reads with MiXCR anew, one entry per CDR3 protein. Found here are about 640,000 distinct CDR3 sequences, around 20% of them singletons; the top ten hold 34%. The germline V and J ends were trimmed by 5 bases and 8 bases, with 22 bases remaining between them. From germline, CDR1 is MDHEN and CDR2 SYDVKM. The CDR3 loop spans 16 amino acids.

Input material: blood. The chain employs TRBV28 and TRBJ2-1; D gene ambiguous. This sequence originates from a man between 25 and 39 years old with Graves' ophthalmopathy. The CDR3 protein is CASSEPGPPISHEQFF. The CDR3 nucleotides are TGTGCCAGCAGTGAACCGGGCCCCCCAATATCCCATGAGCAGTTCTTC.